Sequencing of this T cell receptor (beta chain) was carried out in a study of vaccination and CD4 T cells after COVID-19. Looking at the study overall: Overlapping spike pools from SARS-CoV-2 and HCoV-NL63, HCoV-OC43 and HCoV-229E served as culture stimuli. Regarding the study as a whole: For SARS-CoV-2-reactive clonotypes, the median went from around 20 to 38, a nonsignificant increase.

The study sequenced cultured CD4+ T cell DNA using the Oncomine TCR Beta short-read assay. Using the QIAamp micro DNA kit, genomic DNA was extracted from the CD4+ T cells that had been cultured. One entry per CDR3 protein, called by TCRdb with MiXCR from the PCR reads. In the table there are 15,000 to 20,000 distinct CDR3 sequences, over 45% of which are singletons. Specified treatment: roughly 11-day PBMC culture with coronavirus spike peptide pools or control peptides (ViraFEST assay). This clonotype turned up a few times. Its matching antigen is unknown. The CDR3 is 12 amino acids. Germline CDR1 reads SGHTA; CDR2 reads FQGNSA. V shed 6 bases and J shed 4 bases, with 9 bases lying between them.

The sequenced material came from CD4+ T cells from blood, cultured in vitro. The chain employs TRBV7-2 and TRBJ2-5, with D hard to call. The receptor's source is a human donor who had recovered from COVID-19. The CDR3 protein is CASRRTLETQYF. The CDR3, as DNA: TGTGCCAGCAGGCGGACGTTAGAGACCCAGTACTTC.